This passage covers 2 T cell receptor beta chains from one sample sequenced in a study of T cells in Graves' hyperthyroidism and ophthalmopathy. Amplification yielded TCR beta CDR3 regions, with RNA transcripts as the source. HTBI primers were used for first-round RT-PCR of the TCR CDR3. TCRdb called the multiplex PCR reads again in MiXCR, with one record for every CDR3 protein. This sample has a few hundred thousand distinct CDR3 sequences, with around a sixth found just once. The sample comprised blood. Source of these receptors: a woman aged 50 to 60 with Graves' hyperthyroidism.

The chain recombines TRBV19 with TRBJ1-4, with 8 bases that match TRBD1. CDR3 length equals 14 residues. V lost 7 bases to trimming and J lost 8 bases; unmatched junction nucleotides: 9. The germline gives CDR1 LNHDA, CDR2 SQIVND (reference sequence). The CDR3 sequence: CASTPDRADEKLFF. The DNA of the CDR3 is TGTGCCAGTACCCCGGACAGGGCGGACGAAAAACTGTTTTTT.

The chain uses TRBV28 and TRBJ1-5, with TRBD1 identical over 10 bases. In germline, CDR1 is MDHEN, CDR2 SYDVKM. V was clipped by 5 bases and J by 2 bases; unmatched bases: 6. The CDR3 runs 16 residues. CDR3 residues: CASSLDRGLGNQPQHF. CDR3 nucleotides: TGTGCCAGCAGTCTCGACAGGGGGCTTGGCAATCAGCCCCAGCATTTT.